Included here is one T cell receptor (beta chain) sequence, with context. The data stem from a study of human versus mouse CDR3 diversity and MHC coevolution. This CDR3 has 17 amino acids. Germline CDR1 and CDR2: KGHSH and LQKENI. This table comes from immunoSEQ multiplex PCR, and its TCRdb copy is limited to in-frame clones, with some not included. The top ten clones hold approximately 1.5% of a sample with 86,000 or so clones, 85% to 95% of them seen once. This TCR was sampled from a person aged 30-69 years in good health. V and J are TRBV18 and TRBJ2-5; D possibly corresponds to TRBD2 (5 bases). The tail of the sequence fits TRBJ2-7 better, so the J call may be wrong. The sequenced sample consisted of naive CD4+ T cells from blood. Subset indicated: CD45RO-negative CD62L-positive naive CD4 T cells. CDR3 bases: TGTGCCAGCTCACCGGCTGGACGGACTCTTAACGGGTACGAGCAGTACTTC. The encoded protein is CASSPAGRTLNGYEQYF.